The entry below gives a single T cell receptor (beta chain) sequence along with its context. No antigen is known for it. No base-level quality is on record; no much larger clone is a single base apart. The data were taken from a study of cytomegalovirus exposure and HLA in healthy donors (dated by TCRdb to about 2017). For the wider study: In an earlier analysis of several hundred of the donors, less than 350 Gb of sequence data and approximately 100 million unique TCR beta sequences from 150 million to 200 million T cells were reported. Genome-wide SNP genotypes for about 65% of the 666 donors were used in a later genetic analysis, which treated that subset as a discovery cohort. Among about 400 genotyped donors of the cohort, an average of around 250,000 unique TCR beta nucleotide sequences was sequenced per donor, of which about 18% were non-productive. Of the roughly 430 genotyped donors, approximately 83% fell in the genetic ancestry cluster associated with self-reported Caucasian donors. Alongside the repertoire data, information on donor age, sex, ethnicity and CMV serostatus was compiled. An earlier analysis of about 620 of the donors applied high-throughput TCR beta sequencing to assess whether each TCR beta V gene segment acted as functional or pseudogenic. A later analysis re-analyzed previously published TCR beta repertoires from 650 to 800 donors and added high-resolution HLA genotyping to study TCR occurrence patterns. An early release that covered several hundred HLA-typed donors contained about 290 gigabases of sequencing data and 85 million to 100 million unique TCR sequences. The aim of the study was to test whether cataloging public T cell receptors could identify signatures of past pathogen exposure. The study profiled the T cell repertoires of 500 to 800 subjects by immunosequencing and related them to cytomegalovirus serostatus. Rather than using new phenotypic data, the later analysis identified candidate immune exposures from TCR beta sequences and from how often those sequences occurred across donors. Typing coverage varied by locus: 629-630 donors for A, B, C, DRB1 and DQB1; approximately 520 for DQA1; nearly 610 for DPA1; roughly 450 for DPB1. Every repertoire in the discovery cohort had been generated on one and the same sequencing platform. High-throughput TCR immunosequencing, statistical association of individual TCRs with disease status, and machine learning were combined to predict cytomegalovirus infection status. HLA typing included class I and class II loci at four-digit resolution. Several DR-DQ haplotypes were treated as single units for association and clustering because of strong linkage in the cohort. Along with the approximately 700-subject first cohort, a separate validation cohort of over a hundred different subjects was used. Overall study results and their limits: The classifier was reported to diagnose cytomegalovirus status with high specificity and sensitivity in both the original cohort and the validation cohort. In a later analysis, HLA-associated TCR beta chains showed more clonal expansion and lower generation probabilities than non-associated chains that were equally common. In a later genetic analysis, fewer N-insertions in productive TCRs were reported among donors in an Asian-associated ancestry cluster than the 666-donor mean. Most TCR sequences were observed very rarely across donors, whereas some public TCRs were present in many individuals. The cohort was sequenced for TCR beta chains only, and without alpha or paired-chain data the features that could be detected were limited. In a later analysis, several top co-occurrence clusters were reported to appear linked to parvovirus B19, influenza, CMV and Epstein-Barr virus. A cluster of highly shared sequence variants was judged likely to be a technical artifact of the sequencing pipeline. The study gave a list of over 150 TCR beta chains associated with cytomegalovirus. A later analysis associated some 17,000 TCR beta sequences with specific HLA alleles at a false discovery rate of 0.05. Broadly in line with IMGT annotations, most TCR beta V segments showed up in productive rearrangements about 87% or about 30% of the time in an earlier analysis of 587 of the donors. The authors suggested that the approach could potentially be extended to other disease states and immunological phenotypes. Over 15 rarely observed V segments, including chromosome 9 orphons, were excluded from the earlier analysis of several hundred of the donors because counts were too low. Roughly uniform sequencing depth across donors was assumed in presence/absence analyses, although this assumption may not hold. According to a later analysis, most CMV-associated TCR beta chains appeared to be HLA-restricted, and the HLA associations seemed to be driven largely by CMV exposure. In vitro tests confirmed that a few of the cytomegalovirus-associated TCR beta chains recognize cytomegalovirus antigens. A further reported finding was that TCR beta sequences accurately predicted the HLA-A and HLA-B alleles for most subjects in the first cohort. Because the 87-base-pair reads could not distinguish some IMGT-functional V segments, including TRBV6-2 and TRBV6-3, those segments were excluded. HLA typing was unavailable for some donors at each locus, so association tests used only the typed subset. Linkage disequilibrium might explain the correlated functional status among segregating V segments, but an unknown experimental factor could not be ruled out. When HLA alleles, especially DR and DQ, strongly co-occurred, attributing TCR associations to individual alleles was difficult. In a later analysis, the rate of TCR association differed among HLA loci, with DRB1 alleles having the most associated TCRs and HLA-C alleles having the fewest. Immune exposure information for the cohort was limited to CMV serostatus. A later genetic analysis associated a missense DCLRE1C variant with V-gene and J-gene trimming of TCR beta chains, and an independent cohort replicated the association.

CDR1 SGHNT and CDR2 YYREEE are derived from the germline V gene (reference sequence). V is cut back by 4 bases and J by 0 bases, with 4 bases in the junction unmatched. The CDR3 measures 16 amino acids from cysteine to phenylalanine. CDR3 DNA only is kept here, 48 bases in frame from base 1. The cohort was made up of 500 to 800 healthy bone marrow donors. At the time of sampling, every cohort member was nominally healthy, though immune exposures that went unrecorded were likely present. The donor tested CMV seronegative and was one of the 352 seronegative cohort members. Every donor gave a peripheral blood sample, and the peripheral blood mononuclear cells from that sample were used for TCR beta sequencing. Genomic DNA extraction from the blood cell samples was performed with the Qiagen DNeasy Blood Extraction Kit. The library was generated by the immunoSEQ multiplex PCR assay. The multiplex PCR relied on a mix of 60 forward primers for TCR Vbeta segments and 13 reverse primers for TCR Jbeta segments. The CDR3 region of rearranged TCR beta genes was amplified from genomic DNA with a multiplex PCR assay. The amplified TCR beta libraries were sequenced on the Illumina HiSeq System as 87-base-pair reads. Regarding the original processing steps: Across the 670 or so repertoires, a later analysis counted about 81 million unique TCR beta chains, about 10 million of which were shared by at least two donors. To remove PCR and sequencing errors, raw reads were error-corrected and collapsed into unique sequences using a nearest-neighbor algorithm that merged closely related sequences. To assign V, D and J gene segments, CDR3 sequences were aligned to IMGT reference sequences. Each retained sequence needed at least a six-nucleotide match to both a V gene segment and a J gene segment. Rearrangements were called productive when the CDR3 lacked stop codons and stayed in frame with V and J; all others were non-productive. Following IMGT convention, CDR3 was defined as the stretch from the second conserved V-encoded cysteine to the conserved J-encoded phenylalanine. Sequences without an unambiguous match to a single V gene segment were excluded from the earlier analysis of almost 600 of the donors. An earlier analysis of fewer than 650 of the donors classified V segments as functional when productive rearrangements were above 56.7% and as segregating when the standard deviation between donors was above 5%. A statistical classification framework was developed to diagnose cytomegalovirus status using the catalog of TCR beta chain sequences. A later analysis assigned V and J genes by comparing TCR nucleotide sequences with IMGT/GENE-DB human TR gene sequences. In a later analysis, CDR3 sequences and most-parsimonious VDJ recombination scenarios were assigned using the TCRdist pipeline. A later analysis defined each TCR beta chain by its CDR3 amino acid sequence plus V-gene family, and excluded reads lacking a unique V-gene family. A later analysis removed 550 to 650 highly shared, low-generation-probability nucleotide sequences to deal with suspected cross-contamination and a sequencing artifact. A later analysis calculated a clonal expansion index for each public chain from normalized within-repertoire ranks of inferred template counts. Generation probabilities in a later analysis came from a VDJ recombination model fitted to out-of-frame rearrangements, and those results were checked against IGoR. A later analysis scored TCR-TCR, TCR-HLA and TCR-CMV co-occurrence with hypergeometric tests, applying a repertoire-size bias correction to TCR pairs. To estimate false discovery rates, a later analysis permuted the HLA or CMV assignments 20 times. In a later analysis, co-occurring TCRs were grouped using DBSCAN, with TCRdist sequence similarity added in when clustering inside HLA-allele-positive subsets. Co-occurrence clustering excluded repertoires with fewer than 30,000 or more than 120,000 public chains, plus five with anomalous nucleotide sharing. TCRdb took this table from immuneACCESS and kept in-frame rearrangements with V and J called. Such tables lack part of the clones; where checked against another copy, unresolved V genes explain under half of the gap, and the rest is unexplained. V and J calls and clone size are as listed in that table; D and trimming were resolved from the DNA. Present in this sample are around 150,000 clones, 76% of which were seen just once. The top ten constitute around 1.4% of the sample.

This TCR derives from a man aged 55 to 70 in good health and CMV-seronegative. The rearranged segments are TRBV5-4 and TRBJ2-5; a stretch of 12 junction bases matches TRBD2. The source material was PBMCs. The CDR3 amino acid sequence is: CASSGTSGRYQETQYF. The nucleotide sequence is given as TGTGCCAGCAGCGGAACTAGCGGGAGGTACCAAGAGACCCAGTACTTC.